This T cell receptor (beta chain) was sequenced during a study of OX40 agonist ivuxolimab in advanced cancers. Data came from immunoSEQ multiplex PCR; TCRdb stores just in-frame clones and leaves some out. The sample has some 39,000 clones, roughly four fifths seen once. The CDR3 has 16 residues. V gave up 7 bases and J gave up 0 bases; unmatched junction bases: 6. The germline V gene has CDR1 ENHRY and CDR2 SYGVKD. This clone has more than one count but fewer than ten. The sequencing used CD4+ or CD8+ T cells sorted from blood, collected in a trial of the OX40 agonist ivuxolimab. The origin of this receptor is an adult with an advanced solid tumor such as melanoma, head and neck, liver or kidney cancer. J is TRBJ1-6 and V is TRBV10-3, with TRBD1 identical over 7 bases. CDR3 amino acids: CAITDRDPSYNSPLHF. For the CDR3, the DNA is TGTGCCATCACCGACAGGGATCCCTCCTATAATTCACCCCTCCACTTT.